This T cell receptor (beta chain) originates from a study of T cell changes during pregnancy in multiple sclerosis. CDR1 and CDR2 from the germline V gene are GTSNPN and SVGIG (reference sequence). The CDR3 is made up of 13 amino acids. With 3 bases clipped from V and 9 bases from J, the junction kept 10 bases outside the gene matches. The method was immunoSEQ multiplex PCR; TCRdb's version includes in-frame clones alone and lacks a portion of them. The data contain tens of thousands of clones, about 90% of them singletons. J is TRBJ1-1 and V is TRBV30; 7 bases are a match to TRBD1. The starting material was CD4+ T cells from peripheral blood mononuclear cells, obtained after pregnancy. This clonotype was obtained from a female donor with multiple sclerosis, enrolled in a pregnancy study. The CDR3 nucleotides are TGTGCCTGGAGCATAATCGGGGGACAGAAAGCTTTCTTT. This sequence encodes CAWSIIGGQKAFF.